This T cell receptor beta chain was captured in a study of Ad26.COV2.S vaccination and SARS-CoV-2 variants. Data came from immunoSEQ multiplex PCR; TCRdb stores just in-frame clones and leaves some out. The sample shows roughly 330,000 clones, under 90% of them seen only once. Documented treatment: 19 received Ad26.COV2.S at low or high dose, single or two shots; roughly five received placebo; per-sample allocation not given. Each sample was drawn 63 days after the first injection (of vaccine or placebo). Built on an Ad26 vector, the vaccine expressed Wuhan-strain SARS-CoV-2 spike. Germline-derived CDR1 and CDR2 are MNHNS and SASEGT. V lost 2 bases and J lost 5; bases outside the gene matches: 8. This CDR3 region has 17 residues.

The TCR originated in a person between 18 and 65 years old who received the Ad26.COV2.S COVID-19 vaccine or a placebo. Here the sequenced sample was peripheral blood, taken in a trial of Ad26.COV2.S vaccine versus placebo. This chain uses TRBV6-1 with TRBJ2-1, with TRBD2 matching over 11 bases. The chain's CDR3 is CASSELASGRWNNEQFF. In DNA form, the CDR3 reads TGTGCCAGCAGTGAATTGGCTAGCGGGAGGTGGAACAATGAGCAGTTCTTC.